The clone carrying this T cell receptor (beta chain) showed up just a few times. The antigen is undetermined. The data derive from a study of T cell responses to AZD1222 COVID-19 vaccine. Study-level information: Second-dose intervals of approximately 4 or approximately 12 weeks were pooled. General observations from the study: Targeting of unmutated variant regions was reportedly seen in nearly half of spike-specific TCRs.

The V gene's germline CDR1 is MGHRA and CDR2 YSYEKL. The CDR3 covers 17 residues. V lost 1 base and J 0 bases, leaving 10 bases between the germline ends. TCRdb keeps only in-frame clones here, not all; method: immunoSEQ multiplex PCR. The table includes about 140,000 clones, roughly 90% detected once. Sample: peripheral blood, taken on day 0 of AZD1222 vaccination. The chain joins TRBV4-1 to TRBJ2-6; D is unclear. The sequence was obtained from an adult in good health. CDR3 nucleotides: TGCGCCAGCAGCCAAGGACGTGAAATCTCTGGGGCCAACGTCCTGACTTTC. Its translation: CASSQGREISGANVLTF.